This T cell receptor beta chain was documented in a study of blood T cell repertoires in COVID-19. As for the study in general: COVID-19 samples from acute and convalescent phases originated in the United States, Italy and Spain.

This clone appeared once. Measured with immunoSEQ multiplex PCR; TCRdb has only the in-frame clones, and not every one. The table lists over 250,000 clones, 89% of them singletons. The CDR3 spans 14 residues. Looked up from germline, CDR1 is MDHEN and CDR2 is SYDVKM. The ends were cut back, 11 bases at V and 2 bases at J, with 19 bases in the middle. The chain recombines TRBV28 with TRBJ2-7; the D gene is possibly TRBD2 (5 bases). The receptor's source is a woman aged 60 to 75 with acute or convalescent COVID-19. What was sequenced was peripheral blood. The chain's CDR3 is CASSPGFSAYEQYF. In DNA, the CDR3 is TGTGCCTCCTCTCCGGGTTTTAGCGCCTACGAGCAGTACTTC. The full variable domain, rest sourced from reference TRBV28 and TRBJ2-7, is DVKVTQSSRYLVKRTGEKVFLECVQDMDHENMFWYRQDPGLGLRLIYFSYDVKMKEKGDIPEGYSVSREKKERFSLILESASTNQTSMYLCASSPGFSAYEQYFGPGTRLTVT.